This T cell receptor beta chain was recorded in a study of cytomegalovirus exposure and HLA in healthy donors. Overall study: Across 350 to 500 genotyped donors, 81% landed in the Caucasian-associated ancestry cluster. Broader study findings: CMV serostatus was the sole immune exposure information available. By a later analysis, the bulk of CMV-associated TCR beta chains appeared HLA-restricted.

Germline CDR1 reads SGHTS; CDR2 reads YDEGEE. Trimming cost V 2 bases and J 8 bases, with 10 bases left between them. CDR3 length equals 12 residues. While unrecorded immune exposures were likely, the donors were nominally healthy when sampled. To note about this clone: Antigen unknown.

Vbeta (60) and Jbeta (13) primers were used in the PCR. Here immunoSEQ multiplex PCR was the method, and the copy in TCRdb shows in-frame clones only, minus some. The profile shows 140,000 or so clones, approximately 79% of them singletons. This receptor was obtained from a woman aged 25 to 39 in good health and CMV-seronegative. This chain connects TRBV5-8 to TRBJ1-2; weak D call: TRBD1 (5 bases). Material: PBMCs. The CDR3, as DNA: TGTGCCAGCAGCTTCCGGGGGTTAGGCTACACCTTC. It is translated as CASSFRGLGYTF.